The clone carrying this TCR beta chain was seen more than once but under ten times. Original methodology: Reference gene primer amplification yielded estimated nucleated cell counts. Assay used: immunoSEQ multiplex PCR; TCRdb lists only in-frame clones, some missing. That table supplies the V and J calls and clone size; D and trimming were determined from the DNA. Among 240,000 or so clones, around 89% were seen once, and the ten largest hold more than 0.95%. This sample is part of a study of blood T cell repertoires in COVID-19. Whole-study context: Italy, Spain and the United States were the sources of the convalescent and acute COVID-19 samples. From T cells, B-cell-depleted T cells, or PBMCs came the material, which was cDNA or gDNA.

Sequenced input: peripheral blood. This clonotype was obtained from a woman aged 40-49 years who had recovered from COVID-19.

CDR3 protein: CASSQGGSGEQYF. The CDR3 nucleotides read TGTGCCAGCAGCCAAGGGGGTAGCGGGGAGCAGTACTTC. The chain links TRBV3-1 (or the pseudogene TRBV3-2) to TRBJ2-7, with 7 nucleotides matching TRBD2. The ends lost 1 base at V and 7 bases at J; junction bases unmatched: 4. Germline CDR1 LGHDT, CDR2 YNNKEL (reference sequence). The CDR3 is made up of 13 amino acids.